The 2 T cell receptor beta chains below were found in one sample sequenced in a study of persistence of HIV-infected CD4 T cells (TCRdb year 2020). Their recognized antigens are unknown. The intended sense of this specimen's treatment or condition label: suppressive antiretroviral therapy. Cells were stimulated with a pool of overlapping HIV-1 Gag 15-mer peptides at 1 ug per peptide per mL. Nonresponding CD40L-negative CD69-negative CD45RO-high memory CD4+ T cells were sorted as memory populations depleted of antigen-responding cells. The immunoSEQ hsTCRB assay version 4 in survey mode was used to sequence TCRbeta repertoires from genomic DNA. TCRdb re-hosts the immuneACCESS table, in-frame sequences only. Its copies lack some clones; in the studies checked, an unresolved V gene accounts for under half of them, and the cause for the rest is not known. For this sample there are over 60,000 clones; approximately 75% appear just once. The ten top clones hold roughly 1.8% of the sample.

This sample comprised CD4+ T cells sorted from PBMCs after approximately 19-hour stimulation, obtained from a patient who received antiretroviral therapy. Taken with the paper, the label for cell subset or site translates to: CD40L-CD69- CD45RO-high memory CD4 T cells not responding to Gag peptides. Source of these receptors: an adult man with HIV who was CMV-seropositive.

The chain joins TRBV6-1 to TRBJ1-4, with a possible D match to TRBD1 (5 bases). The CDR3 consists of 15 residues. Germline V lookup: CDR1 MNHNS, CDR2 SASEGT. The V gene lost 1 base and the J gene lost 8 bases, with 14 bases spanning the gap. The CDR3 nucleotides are TGTGCCAGCAGTGAAGGGGGCAGGCAAGGGGAAAAACTGTTTTTT. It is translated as CASSEGGRQGEKLFF.

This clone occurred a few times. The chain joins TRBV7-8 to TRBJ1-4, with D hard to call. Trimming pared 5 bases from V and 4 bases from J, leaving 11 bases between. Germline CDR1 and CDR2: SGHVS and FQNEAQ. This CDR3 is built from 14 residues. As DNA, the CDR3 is TGTGCCAGCAGCCGAGGGAGTGGTAATGAAAAACTGTTTTTT. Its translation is CASSRGSGNEKLFF.